This T cell receptor (beta chain) was identified in a study of T cells in Graves' hyperthyroidism and ophthalmopathy. RNA transcripts yielded amplified TCR beta CDR3 regions. TCR CDR3 underwent first-round RT-PCR with the HTBI primer set. One entry per CDR3 protein, called by TCRdb with MiXCR from the multiplex PCR reads. Here the sample spans roughly 380,000 distinct CDR3 sequences, more than 11% being singletons. This clonotype occurred a few times. The CDR3 length is 12 residues. Trimming took 6 bases from V and 14 from J; bases not matched to a gene: 7. Germline CDR1 and CDR2: MNHNS and SASEGT. Patients having uncontrolled infection, another autoimmune disease, pregnancy or lactation were not included.

The chain employs TRBV6-1 and TRBJ1-6, with 7 bases matching TRBD1. The sequence was obtained from an older woman with Graves' hyperthyroidism. Material: blood. The CDR3 DNA follows: TGTGCCAGCAGGGGACAGCCTTACACCCTCCACTTT. Translating it yields CASRGQPYTLHF.